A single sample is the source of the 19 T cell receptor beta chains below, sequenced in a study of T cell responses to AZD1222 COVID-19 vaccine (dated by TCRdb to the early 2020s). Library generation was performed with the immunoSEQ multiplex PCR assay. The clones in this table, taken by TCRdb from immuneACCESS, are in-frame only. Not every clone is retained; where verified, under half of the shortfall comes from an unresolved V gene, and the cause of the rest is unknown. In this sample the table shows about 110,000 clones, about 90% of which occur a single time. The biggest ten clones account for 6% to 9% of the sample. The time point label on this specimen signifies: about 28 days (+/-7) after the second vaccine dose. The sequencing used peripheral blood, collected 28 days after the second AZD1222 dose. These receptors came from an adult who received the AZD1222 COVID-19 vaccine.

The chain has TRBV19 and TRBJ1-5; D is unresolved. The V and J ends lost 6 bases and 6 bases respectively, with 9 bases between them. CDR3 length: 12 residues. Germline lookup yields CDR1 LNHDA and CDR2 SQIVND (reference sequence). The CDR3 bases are TGTGCCAGTAGAGAACAGCCTCAGCCCCAGCATTTT. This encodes CASREQPQPQHF.

Here the CDR3 DNA reads TGTGCCAGCAGTGATCGGGACAAACGCTCCTACGAGCAGTACTTC. Translation gives CASSDRDKRSYEQYF. This chain joins TRBV2 and TRBJ2-7, with D tentatively TRBD1 (6 bases). V lost 3 bases to trimming and J lost 0 bases, with 12 bases between them. Per the germline V gene, CDR1 is SNHLY and CDR2 is FYNNEI. The CDR3 totals 15 residues. Drawing the rest from reference TRBV2 and TRBJ2-7, the complete variable domain is EPEVTQTPSHQVTQMGQEVILRCVPISNHLYFYWYRQILGQKVEFLVSFYNNEISEKSEIFDDQFSVERPDGSNFTLKIRSTKLEDSAMYFCASSDRDKRSYEQYFGPGTRLTVT.

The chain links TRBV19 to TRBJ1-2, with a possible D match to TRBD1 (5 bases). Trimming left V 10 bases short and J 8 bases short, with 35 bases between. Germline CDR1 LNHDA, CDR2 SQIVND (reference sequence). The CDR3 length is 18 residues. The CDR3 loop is CATKFFGDLRGEVEGYTF. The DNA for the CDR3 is TGTGCCACTAAGTTCTTTGGGGACCTCAGAGGAGAAGTGGAAGGCTACACCTTC.

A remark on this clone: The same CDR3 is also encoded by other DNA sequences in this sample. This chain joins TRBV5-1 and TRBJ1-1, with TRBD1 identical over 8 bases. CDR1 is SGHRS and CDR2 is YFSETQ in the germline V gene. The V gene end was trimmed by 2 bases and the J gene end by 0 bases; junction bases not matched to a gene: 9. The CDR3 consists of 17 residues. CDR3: CASSLQGVSFMNTEAFF. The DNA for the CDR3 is TGCGCCAGCAGCTTACAGGGGGTATCGTTCATGAACACTGAAGCTTTCTTT.

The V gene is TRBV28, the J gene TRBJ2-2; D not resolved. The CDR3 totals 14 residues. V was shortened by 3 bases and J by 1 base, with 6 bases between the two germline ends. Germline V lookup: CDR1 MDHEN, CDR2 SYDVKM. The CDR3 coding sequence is TGTGCCAGCAGTTTGAAGGAGAACACCGGGGAGCTGTTTTTT. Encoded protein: CASSLKENTGELFF. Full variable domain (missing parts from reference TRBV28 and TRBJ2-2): DVKVTQSSRYLVKRTGEKVFLECVQDMDHENMFWYRQDPGLGLRLIYFSYDVKMKEKGDIPEGYSVSREKKERFSLILESASTNQTSMYLCASSLKENTGELFFGEGSRLTVL.

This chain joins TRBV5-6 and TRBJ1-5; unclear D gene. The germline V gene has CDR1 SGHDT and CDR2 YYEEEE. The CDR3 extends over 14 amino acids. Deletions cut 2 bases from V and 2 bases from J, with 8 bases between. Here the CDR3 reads CASSFWGGNQPQHF. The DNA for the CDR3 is TGTGCCAGCAGCTTTTGGGGTGGCAATCAGCCCCAGCATTTT. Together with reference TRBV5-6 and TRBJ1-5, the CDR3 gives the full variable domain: DAGVTQSPTHLIKTRGQQVTLRCSPKSGHDTVSWYQQALGQGPQFIFQYYEEEERQRGNFPDRFSGHQFPNYSSELNVNALLLGDSALYLCASSFWGGNQPQHFGDGTRLSIL.

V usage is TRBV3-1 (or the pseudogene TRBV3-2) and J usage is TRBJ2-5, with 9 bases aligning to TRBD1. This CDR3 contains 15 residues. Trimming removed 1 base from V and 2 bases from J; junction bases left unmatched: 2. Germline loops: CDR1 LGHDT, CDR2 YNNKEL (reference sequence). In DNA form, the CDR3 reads TGTGCCAGCAGCCAAGGGACAGGGGAGCAAGAGACCCAGTACTTC. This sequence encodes CASSQGTGEQETQYF.

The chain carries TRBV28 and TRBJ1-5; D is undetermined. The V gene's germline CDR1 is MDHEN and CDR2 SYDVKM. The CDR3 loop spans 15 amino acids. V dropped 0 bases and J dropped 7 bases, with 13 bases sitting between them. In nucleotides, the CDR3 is TGTGCCAGCAGTTTATGGGGTGGGCAGAAACAGCCCCAGCATTTT. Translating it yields CASSLWGGQKQPQHF.

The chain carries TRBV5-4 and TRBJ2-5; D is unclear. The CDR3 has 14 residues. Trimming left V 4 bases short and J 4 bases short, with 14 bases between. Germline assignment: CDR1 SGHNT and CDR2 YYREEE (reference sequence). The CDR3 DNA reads TGTGCCAGCAGCCAAAGGGTGTCGGGAGAGACCCAGTACTTC. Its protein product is CASSQRVSGETQYF. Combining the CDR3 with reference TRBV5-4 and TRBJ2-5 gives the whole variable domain ETGVTQSPTHLIKTRGQQVTLRCSSQSGHNTVSWYQQALGQGPQFIFQYYREEENGRGNFPPRFSGLQFPNYSSELNVNALELDDSALYLCASSQRVSGETQYFGPGTRLLVL.

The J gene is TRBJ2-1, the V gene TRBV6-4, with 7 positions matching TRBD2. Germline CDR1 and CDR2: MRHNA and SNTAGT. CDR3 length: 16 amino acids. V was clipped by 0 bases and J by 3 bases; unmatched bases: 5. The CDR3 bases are TGTGCCAGCAGTGACTCACCTAGCGGAAGCTACAATGAGCAGTTCTTC. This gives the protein CASSDSPSGSYNEQFF.

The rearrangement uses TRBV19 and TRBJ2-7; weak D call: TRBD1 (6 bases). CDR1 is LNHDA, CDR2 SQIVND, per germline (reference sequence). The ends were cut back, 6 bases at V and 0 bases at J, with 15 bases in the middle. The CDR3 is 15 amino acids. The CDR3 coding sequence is TGTGCCAGTAGGAAAGATGACAGGAGCTCCTACGAGCAGTACTTC. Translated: CASRKDDRSSYEQYF.

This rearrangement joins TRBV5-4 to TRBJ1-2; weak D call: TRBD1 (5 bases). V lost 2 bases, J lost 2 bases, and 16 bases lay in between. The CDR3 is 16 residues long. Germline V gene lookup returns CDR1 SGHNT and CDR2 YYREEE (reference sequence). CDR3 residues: CASSFGGTGGNYGYTF. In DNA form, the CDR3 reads TGTGCCAGCAGCTTCGGCGGGACGGGGGGAAACTATGGCTACACCTTC. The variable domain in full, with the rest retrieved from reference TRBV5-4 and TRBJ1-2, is ETGVTQSPTHLIKTRGQQVTLRCSSQSGHNTVSWYQQALGQGPQFIFQYYREEENGRGNFPPRFSGLQFPNYSSELNVNALELDDSALYLCASSFGGTGGNYGYTFGSGTRLTVV.

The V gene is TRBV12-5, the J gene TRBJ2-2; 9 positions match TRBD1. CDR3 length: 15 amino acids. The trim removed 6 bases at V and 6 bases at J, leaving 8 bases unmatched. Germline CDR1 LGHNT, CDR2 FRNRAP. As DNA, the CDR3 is TGTGCTAGTGGACCCGGGACAGGGTACGCCGGGGAGCTGTTTTTT. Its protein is CASGPGTGYAGELFF.

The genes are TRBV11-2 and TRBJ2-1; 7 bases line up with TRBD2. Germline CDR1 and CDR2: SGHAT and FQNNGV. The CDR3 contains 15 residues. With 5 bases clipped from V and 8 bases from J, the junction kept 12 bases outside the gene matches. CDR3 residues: CASSAPGGEGHEQFF. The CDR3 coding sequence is TGTGCCAGCAGCGCCCCCGGCGGGGAGGGACATGAGCAGTTCTTC.

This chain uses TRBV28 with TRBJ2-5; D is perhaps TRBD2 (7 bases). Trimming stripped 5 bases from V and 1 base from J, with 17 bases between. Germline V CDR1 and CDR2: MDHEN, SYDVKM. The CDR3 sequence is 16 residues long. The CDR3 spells CASSPLGGASQETQYF. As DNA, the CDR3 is TGTGCCAGCAGTCCCCTGGGGGGGGCATCCCAAGAGACCCAGTACTTC.

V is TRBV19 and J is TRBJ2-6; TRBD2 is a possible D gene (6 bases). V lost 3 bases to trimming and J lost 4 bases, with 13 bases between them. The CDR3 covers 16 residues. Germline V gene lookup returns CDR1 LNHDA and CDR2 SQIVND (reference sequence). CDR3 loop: CASSIYGGAGANVLTF. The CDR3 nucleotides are TGTGCCAGTAGTATTTACGGGGGTGCCGGGGCCAACGTCCTGACTTTC.

The CDR3 DNA follows: TGTGCCAGCAGTTTATACAGAGGGGACAATGAGCAGTTCTTC. As protein: CASSLYRGDNEQFF. The V call is TRBV27, the J call TRBJ2-1, with D perhaps matching TRBD1 or TRBD2 (5 bases each). The V end lost 1 base, the J end lost 5 bases, and 9 bases lay between the germline ends. Germline assignment: CDR1 MNHEY and CDR2 SMNVEV (reference sequence). The CDR3 sequence is 14 residues long.

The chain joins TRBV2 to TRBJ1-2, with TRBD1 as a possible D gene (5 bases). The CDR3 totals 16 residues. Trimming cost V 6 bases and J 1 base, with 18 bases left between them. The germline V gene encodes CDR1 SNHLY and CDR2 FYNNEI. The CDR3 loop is CASSEGRLGDNYGYTF. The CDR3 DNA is TGTGCCAGCAGCGAGGGGCGCTTGGGGGATAACTATGGCTACACCTTC.

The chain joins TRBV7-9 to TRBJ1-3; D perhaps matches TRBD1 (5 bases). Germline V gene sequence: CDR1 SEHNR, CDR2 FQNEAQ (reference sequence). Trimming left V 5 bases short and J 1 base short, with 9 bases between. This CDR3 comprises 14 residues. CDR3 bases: TGTGCCAGCAGCCCATCAGGGTCTGGAAACACCATATATTTT. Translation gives CASSPSGSGNTIYF.